This TCR beta chain was identified during a study of a mutant IDH1 vaccine in newly diagnosed glioma (dated by TCRdb to the early 2020s). Broadly, across the study: In the chemotherapy-containing groups, vaccination started alongside temozolomide cycles, whereas in patients who had radiotherapy alone it started 4-6 weeks after radiotherapy. The roughly 32 treated patients were approximately 62% male and around 40% female, with a mean age of approximately 40 years. Peripheral blood samples were drawn at six visits, namely V03 (baseline), V05, V07, V10, V12 and V13. For exploratory analyses, longitudinal TCRB deep sequencing was carried out in about two dozen treated patients wherever samples were available. Before enrollment, patients had received standard therapy of radiotherapy alone, temozolomide alone, or radiochemotherapy with temozolomide; most received the combination. The week-35 safety follow-up was designated visit V12, and the week-47 end of study was designated visit V13. The research as a whole found: The authors noted that analyses of patient blood samples could not be reproduced because of sample limitations. Immune responses induced by the vaccine were seen in around 93% of patients across multiple MHC alleles. Availability determined which PBMC samples were chosen for TCRB deep sequencing. Pseudoprogression seemed to be unrelated to changes in the top peripheral T cell clonotypes found by TCRB sequencing.

About this clone itself: Its antigen remains unidentified. Base qualities are not recorded, but no much larger clone differs from it by a single base.

The library was made by the immunoSEQ multiplex PCR assay. Rearranged TCR beta chain sequences were amplified using the hsTCRB Kit according to the manufacturer's protocol. TCRB libraries were sequenced on an Illumina MiSeq. On the study's bioinformatics: The kit vendor's proprietary platform handled demultiplexing, trimming and gene mapping. Sourced from immuneACCESS, this table was stored by TCRdb with only in-frame sequences that have V and J called. A share of the clones is absent; for the studies checked, an unresolved V gene accounts for under half, and the remainder has no known explanation. The DNA was the basis for D and trimming; V, J and clone size are from that table. Across this sample there are about 32,000 clones, with 78% seen only once. The biggest ten clones account for about 11% of the sample. The label giving this sample's time point can be read as: week 35, safety follow-up. A 20-mer mutant IDH1 peptide at 300 micrograms in Montanide made up each vaccine dose, which was injected subcutaneously together with topical imiquimod. Eight vaccinations were administered to patients in weeks 1, 3, 5, 7, 11, 15, 19 and 23, corresponding to visits V03 through V10. Newly diagnosed WHO grade 3 or 4 IDH1-mutant astrocytomas showing loss of nuclear ATRX were present in the donors. The samples were drawn from NOA16, a multicentre, single-arm, open-label phase I trial in Germany that tested a mutant IDH1 peptide vaccine in humans for the first time. The DNeasy Blood and Tissue Kit was used to extract genomic DNA from EDTA blood for TCRB sequencing.

Relative to germline, V is missing 2 bases and J is missing 2 bases, with 2 bases of the junction outside any gene match. The germline V gene provides CDR1 MNHEY and CDR2 SVGAGI. The cysteine opens and the phenylalanine closes a CDR3 of 15 amino acids. Only the CDR3 region is kept as DNA, spanning 45 bases read in frame from base 1. Sample: PBMCs, taken from a glioma patient whose treatment included an IDH1 peptide vaccine. The rearranged segments are TRBV6-5 and TRBJ1-3, and 8 bases in between align with TRBD1. The sequence was obtained from a woman in her forties with glioma. The DNA sequence reads TGTGCCAGCAGTTACGGACAGGGCCCTGGAAACACCATATATTTT. The translation is CASSYGQGPGNTIYF.